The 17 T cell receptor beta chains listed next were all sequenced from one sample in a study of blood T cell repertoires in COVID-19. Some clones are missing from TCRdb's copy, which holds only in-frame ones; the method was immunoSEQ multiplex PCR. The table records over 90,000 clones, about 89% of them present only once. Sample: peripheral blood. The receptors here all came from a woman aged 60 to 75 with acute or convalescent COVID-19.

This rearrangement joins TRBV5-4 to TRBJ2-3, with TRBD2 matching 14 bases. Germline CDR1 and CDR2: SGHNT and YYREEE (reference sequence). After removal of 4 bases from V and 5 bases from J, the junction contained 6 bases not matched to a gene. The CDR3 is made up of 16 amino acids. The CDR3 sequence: CASSTGLAGGKDTQYF. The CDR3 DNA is TGTGCCAGCAGCACCGGACTAGCGGGAGGTAAAGATACGCAGTATTTT.

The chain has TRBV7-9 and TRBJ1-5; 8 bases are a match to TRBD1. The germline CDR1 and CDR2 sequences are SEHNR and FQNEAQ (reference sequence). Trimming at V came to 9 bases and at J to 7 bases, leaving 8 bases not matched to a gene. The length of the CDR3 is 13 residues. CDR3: CASSDREGQPQHF. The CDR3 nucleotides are TGTGCCAGTTCGGACAGGGAGGGACAGCCCCAGCATTTT.

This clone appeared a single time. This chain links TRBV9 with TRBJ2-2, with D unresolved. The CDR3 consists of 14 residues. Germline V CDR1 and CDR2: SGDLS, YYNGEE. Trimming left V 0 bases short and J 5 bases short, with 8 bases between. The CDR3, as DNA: TGTGCCAGCAGCGTAGGGCTAGTTACCGGGGAGCTGTTTTTT. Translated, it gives CASSVGLVTGELFF.

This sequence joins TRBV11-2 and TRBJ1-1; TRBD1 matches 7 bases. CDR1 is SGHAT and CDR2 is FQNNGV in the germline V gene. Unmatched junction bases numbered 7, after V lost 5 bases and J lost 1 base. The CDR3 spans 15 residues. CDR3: CASSRGTARNTEAFF. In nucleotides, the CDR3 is TGTGCCAGCAGCCGCGGGACAGCAAGGAACACTGAAGCTTTCTTT. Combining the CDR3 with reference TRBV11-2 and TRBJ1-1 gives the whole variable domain EAGVAQSPRYKIIEKRQSVAFWCNPISGHATLYWYQQILGQGPKLLIQFQNNGVVDDSQLPKDRFSAERLKGVDSTLKIQPAKLEDSAVYLCASSRGTARNTEAFFGQGTRLTVV.

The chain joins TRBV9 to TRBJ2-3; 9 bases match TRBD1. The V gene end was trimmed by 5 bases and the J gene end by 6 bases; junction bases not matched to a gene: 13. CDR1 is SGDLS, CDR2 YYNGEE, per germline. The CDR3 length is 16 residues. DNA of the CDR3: TGTGCCAGCAGTTTTTCGGGACAGGGATCTATGGATACGCAGTATTTT. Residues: CASSFSGQGSMDTQYF.

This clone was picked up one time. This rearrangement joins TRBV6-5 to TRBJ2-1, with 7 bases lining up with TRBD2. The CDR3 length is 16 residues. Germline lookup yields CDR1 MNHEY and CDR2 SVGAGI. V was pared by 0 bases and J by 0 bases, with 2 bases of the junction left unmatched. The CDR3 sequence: CASSYSTGGSYNEQFF. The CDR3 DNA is TGTGCCAGCAGTTACTCGACGGGGGGCTCCTACAATGAGCAGTTCTTC.

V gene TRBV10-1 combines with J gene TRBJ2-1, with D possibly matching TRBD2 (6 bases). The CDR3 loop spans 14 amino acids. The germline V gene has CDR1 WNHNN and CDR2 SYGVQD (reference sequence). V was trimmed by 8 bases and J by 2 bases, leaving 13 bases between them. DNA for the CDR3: TGCGCCAGCTCGACGGGAGTCACCTACAATGAGCAGTTCTTC. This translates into CASSTGVTYNEQFF.

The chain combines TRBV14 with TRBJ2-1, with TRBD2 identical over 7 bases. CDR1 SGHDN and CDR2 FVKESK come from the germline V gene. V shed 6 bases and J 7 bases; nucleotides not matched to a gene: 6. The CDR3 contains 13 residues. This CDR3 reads CASSPSGINEQFF. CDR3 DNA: TGTGCCAGCAGTCCCAGCGGGATAAATGAGCAGTTCTTC.

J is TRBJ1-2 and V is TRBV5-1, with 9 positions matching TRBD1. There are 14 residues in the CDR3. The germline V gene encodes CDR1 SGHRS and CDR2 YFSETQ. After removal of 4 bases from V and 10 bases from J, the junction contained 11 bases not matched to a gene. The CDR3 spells CASSPSVTGGDYTF. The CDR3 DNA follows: TGCGCCAGCAGCCCCTCCGTGACAGGGGGTGACTACACCTTC.

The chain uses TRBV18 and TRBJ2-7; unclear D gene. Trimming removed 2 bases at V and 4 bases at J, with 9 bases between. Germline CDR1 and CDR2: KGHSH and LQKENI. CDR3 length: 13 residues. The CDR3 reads CASSPSQAYEQYF. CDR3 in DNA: TGTGCCAGCTCACCAAGCCAGGCGTACGAGCAGTACTTC.

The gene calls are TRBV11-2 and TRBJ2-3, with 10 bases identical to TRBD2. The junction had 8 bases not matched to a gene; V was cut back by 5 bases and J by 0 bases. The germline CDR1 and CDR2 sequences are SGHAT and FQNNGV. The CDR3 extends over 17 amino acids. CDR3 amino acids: CASSLYLAGDSTDTQYF. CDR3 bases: TGTGCCAGCAGCCTATACCTAGCGGGAGATAGCACAGATACGCAGTATTTT.

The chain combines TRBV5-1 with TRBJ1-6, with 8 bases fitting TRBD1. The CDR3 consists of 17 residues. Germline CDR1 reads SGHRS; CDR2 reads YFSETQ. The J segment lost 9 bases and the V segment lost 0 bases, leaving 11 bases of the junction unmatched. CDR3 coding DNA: TGCGCCAGCAGCTTGGGGGGACAGGCCGCGCAGGTTTCACCCCTCCACTTT. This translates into CASSLGGQAAQVSPLHF.

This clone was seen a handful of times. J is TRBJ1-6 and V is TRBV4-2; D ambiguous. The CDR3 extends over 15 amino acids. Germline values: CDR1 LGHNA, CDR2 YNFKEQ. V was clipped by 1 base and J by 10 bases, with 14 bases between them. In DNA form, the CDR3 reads TGTGCCAGCAGCCAAGGAGCGGGGAAAATATCACCCCTCCACTTT. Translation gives CASSQGAGKISPLHF.

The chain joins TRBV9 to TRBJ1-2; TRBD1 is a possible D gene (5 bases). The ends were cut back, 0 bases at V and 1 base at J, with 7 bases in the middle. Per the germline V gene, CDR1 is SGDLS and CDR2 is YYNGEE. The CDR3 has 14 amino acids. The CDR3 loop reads CASSVGRGNYGYTF. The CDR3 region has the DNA TGTGCCAGCAGCGTAGGGAGGGGTAACTATGGCTACACCTTC.

CDR3 loop: CASSRARPGLAGADTQYF. The CDR3 DNA follows: TGTGCCAGCAGCCGTGCCCGCCCGGGACTAGCGGGAGCTGATACGCAGTATTTT. The chain is built from TRBV7-3 and TRBJ2-3; 14 bases match TRBD2. The CDR3 is 18 residues long. Trimming removed 5 bases from V and 6 bases from J; junction bases left unmatched: 13. Germline V gene sequence: CDR1 SGHTA, CDR2 FQGTGA.

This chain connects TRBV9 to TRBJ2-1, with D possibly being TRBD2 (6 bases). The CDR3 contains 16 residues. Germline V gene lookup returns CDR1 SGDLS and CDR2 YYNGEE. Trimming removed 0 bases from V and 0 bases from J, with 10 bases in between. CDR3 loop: CASSVDTGSSYNEQFF. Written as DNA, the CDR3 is TGTGCCAGCAGCGTAGACACCGGGAGCTCCTACAATGAGCAGTTCTTC.

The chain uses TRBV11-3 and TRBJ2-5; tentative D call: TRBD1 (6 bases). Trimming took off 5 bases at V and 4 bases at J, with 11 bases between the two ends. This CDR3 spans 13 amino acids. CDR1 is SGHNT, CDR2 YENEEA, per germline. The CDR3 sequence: CASSRQGGETQYF. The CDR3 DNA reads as TGTGCCAGCAGCCGACAAGGGGGAGAGACCCAGTACTTC.